The 27 T cell receptor beta chains below all came from one sample that was sequenced in a study of cytomegalovirus exposure and HLA in healthy donors. The PCR contained 60 Vbeta and 13 Jbeta primers. The assay was immunoSEQ multiplex PCR, and TCRdb's table has in-frame clones only and misses some. The table has approximately 200,000 clones, around 86% seen once. What was sequenced was PBMCs. Receptors were obtained from a woman aged 50 to 60 in good health and CMV-seropositive.

V is TRBV9 and J is TRBJ2-1; 9 bases align to TRBD2. Trimming at V came to 4 bases and at J to 7 bases, leaving 9 bases not matched to a gene. This CDR3 contains 15 residues. The germline gives CDR1 SGDLS, CDR2 YYNGEE. CDR3 coding DNA: TGTGCCAGCAGCCCCCGGGTAGCGGGAGTTAATGAGCAGTTCTTC. This translates into CASSPRVAGVNEQFF.

This chain links TRBV5-1 with TRBJ2-1; TRBD2 aligns across 16 bases. The CDR3 has 16 amino acids. Germline CDR1 is SGHRS and CDR2 is YFSETQ. The ends lost 3 bases at V and 8 bases at J; junction bases unmatched: 5. The CDR3 loop reads CASSSTGTSGRDEQFF. The CDR3 DNA sequence: TGCGCCAGCAGCTCCACCGGGACTAGCGGGAGGGATGAGCAGTTCTTC.

The genes are TRBV10-1 and TRBJ2-3; TRBD1 matches at 10 bases. V shed 2 bases and J 4 bases; nucleotides not matched to a gene: 3. The CDR3 covers 15 residues. Germline V lookup: CDR1 WNHNN, CDR2 SYGVQD (reference sequence). The CDR3 nucleotides are TGCGCCAGCAGTGAGGAGACAGGGGGCTCAGATACGCAGTATTTT. Its translation is CASSEETGGSDTQYF.

The CDR3 protein is CASSLDLNTEAFF. CDR3 nucleotides: TGCGCCAGCAGCTTGGACTTGAACACTGAAGCTTTCTTT. The chain recombines TRBV5-1 with TRBJ1-1, with D unresolved. The V end lost 0 bases, the J end lost 0 bases, and 3 bases lay between the germline ends. CDR1 and CDR2 (germline): SGHRS, YFSETQ. The CDR3 has 13 amino acids.

The chain employs TRBV9 and TRBJ2-2; the match to TRBD1 covers 8 bases. The CDR3 consists of 15 residues. The germline V gene encodes CDR1 SGDLS and CDR2 YYNGEE. The V segment lost 3 bases and the J segment 4 bases; nucleotides outside the gene matches: 5. CDR3 region: CASSGDRGGTGELFF. The CDR3 region has the DNA TGTGCCAGCAGCGGAGACAGGGGTGGCACCGGGGAGCTGTTTTTT.

V and J are TRBV5-1 and TRBJ2-5, with D perhaps TRBD1 (6 bases). From germline, CDR1 is SGHRS and CDR2 YFSETQ. The CDR3 has 16 amino acids. V lost 4 bases and J 1 base, leaving 17 bases between the germline ends. DNA of the CDR3: TGCGCCAGCAGCCAAACAGGGAGAGGTATCCAAGAGACCCAGTACTTC. Its protein is CASSQTGRGIQETQYF. Using reference TRBV5-1 and TRBJ2-5 for the parts outside the CDR3, the full variable domain is KAGVTQTPRYLIKTRGQQVTLSCSPISGHRSVSWYQQTPGQGLQFLFEYFSETQRNKGNFPGRFSGRQFSNSRSEMNVSTLELGDSALYLCASSQTGRGIQETQYFGPGTRLLVL.

V and J are TRBV15 and TRBJ1-5, with D uncertain. The V end was cut by 6 bases, the J end by 0 bases, with 6 bases between. CDR3 size: 13 residues. Germline assignment: CDR1 LNHNV and CDR2 YYDKDF (reference sequence). CDR3 nucleotide sequence: TGTGCCACCAGGGGCGATAGCAATCAGCCCCAGCATTTT. It translates to CATRGDSNQPQHF. Variable domain in full (rest from reference TRBV15 and TRBJ1-5): DAMVIQNPRYQVTQFGKPVTLSCSQTLNHNVMYWYQQKSSQAPKLLFHYYDKDFNNEADTPDNFQSRRPNTSFCFLDIRSPGLGDTAMYLCATRGDSNQPQHFGDGTRLSIL.

This clone was counted once. V usage is TRBV7-2 and J usage is TRBJ2-1; TRBD2 matches 12 bases. Germline V gene sequence: CDR1 SGHTA, CDR2 FQGNSA. The length of the CDR3 is 16 residues. The J segment lost 6 bases and the V segment lost 4 bases, leaving 7 bases of the junction unmatched. The CDR3 loop reads CASSWDSSGGANEQFF. CDR3 nucleotides: TGTGCCAGCAGCTGGGACTCTAGCGGGGGGGCCAATGAGCAGTTCTTC.

The CDR3 nucleotides read TGTGCCAGCAGCTTGGAAGTGGCCCGTTACAATGAGCAGTTCTTC. Amino acid sequence: CASSLEVARYNEQFF. The genes are TRBV5-5 and TRBJ2-1; D not resolved. V lost 0 bases and J 4 bases, leaving 11 bases between the germline ends. The CDR3 is made up of 15 amino acids. Per germline, CDR1 SGHKS and CDR2 YYEKEE (reference sequence).

J is TRBJ1-2 and V is TRBV6-5; D gene unclear. V lost 4 bases and J 5 bases, leaving 14 bases between the germline ends. CDR3 length: 14 residues. Germline assignment: CDR1 MNHEY and CDR2 SVGAGI. The CDR3 loop is CASSSILDLYGYTF. Here the CDR3 DNA reads TGTGCCAGCAGTTCCATACTCGATTTATATGGCTACACCTTC.

V usage is TRBV18 and J usage is TRBJ1-3; D remains ambiguous. The ends were cut back, 3 bases at V and 6 bases at J, with 15 bases in the middle. This CDR3 comprises 15 residues. Germline V gives CDR1 KGHSH, CDR2 LQKENI. Here the CDR3 reads CASSPPEAPQNTIYF. The DNA for the CDR3 is TGTGCCAGCTCACCCCCCGAGGCTCCGCAAAACACCATATATTTT.

Written as DNA, the CDR3 is TGTGCCAGCAGTCAGGGTTTGACTCTCTATGAGCAGTTCTTC. The encoded protein is CASSQGLTLYEQFF. The chain is built from TRBV25-1 and TRBJ2-1; D may be TRBD1 (5 bases). Trimming shortened V by 5 bases and J by 8 bases, and 16 bases separated the two germline ends. The CDR3 runs 14 residues. Germline V lookup: CDR1 MGHDK, CDR2 SYGVNS.

The chain employs TRBV4-3 and TRBJ2-1; TRBD2 aligns across 13 bases. CDR1 and CDR2 from the germline V gene are LGHNA and YSLEER. The CDR3 covers 14 residues. The trim removed 6 bases at V and 12 bases at J, leaving 8 bases unmatched. In DNA form, the CDR3 reads TGCGCCAGCAGAACTAGCGGGGGGGACCCAGGGCAGTTCTTC. It encodes CASRTSGGDPGQFF.

The rearrangement links TRBV5-1 to TRBJ2-5; D is possibly TRBD2 (5 bases). CDR3 size: 16 residues. Trimming shortened V by 0 bases and J by 1 base, and 13 bases separated the two germline ends. Per germline, CDR1 SGHRS and CDR2 YFSETQ. In nucleotides, the CDR3 is TGCGCCAGCAGCTTGGCTACGGGAAAGGGCCAAGAGACCCAGTACTTC. Protein sequence: CASSLATGKGQETQYF.

The chain employs TRBV28 and TRBJ2-5, with D perhaps matching TRBD2 (5 bases). This CDR3 comprises 17 residues. The V and J ends lost 4 bases and 0 bases respectively, with 18 bases between them. Germline assignment: CDR1 MDHEN and CDR2 SYDVKM. The CDR3 region has the DNA TGTGCCAGCAGTTCTTTATGGCTGGGAGCCGACCAAGAGACCCAGTACTTC. Amino acids: CASSSLWLGADQETQYF.

The V gene is TRBV29-1, the J gene TRBJ2-7; no reliable D call. Germline loops: CDR1 SQVTM, CDR2 ANQGSEA. Trimming took 0 bases from V and 5 from J, leaving 8 bases between them. CDR3 size: 12 residues. The DNA of the CDR3 is TGCAGCGTTGAAGACAGGCCGGACGAGCAGTACTTC. This encodes CSVEDRPDEQYF.

V and J are TRBV27 and TRBJ1-2; tentative D call: TRBD1 (5 bases). This CDR3 has 13 residues. The germline V gene encodes CDR1 MNHEY and CDR2 SMNVEV (reference sequence). V lost 7 bases and J lost 8, with 17 bases in between. The CDR3 sequence: CASIPPGLRGYTF. The CDR3 region has the DNA TGTGCCAGCATTCCACCGGGACTCCGCGGCTACACCTTC.

The J gene is TRBJ1-5, the V gene TRBV28; tentative D call: TRBD1 (5 bases). Between the trimmed V and J ends, which lost 3 bases and 5 bases, there was a span of 8 bases. Germline assignment: CDR1 MDHEN and CDR2 SYDVKM. There are 13 residues in the CDR3. Written as DNA, the CDR3 is TGTGCCAGCAGTTTCGACAGTTATCAGCCCCAGCATTTT. This codes for CASSFDSYQPQHF.

The CDR3, as DNA: TGTGCCAGCAGTCTCTTACAGGGTGAAGCTTTCTTT. Translating gives CASSLLQGEAFF. The chain couples TRBV27 to TRBJ1-1, with D possibly being TRBD1 (6 bases). The CDR3 has 12 residues. V lost 5 bases to trimming and J lost 7 bases, with 11 bases between them. CDR1 and CDR2 from the germline V gene are MNHEY and SMNVEV (reference sequence).

The chain combines TRBV4-3 with TRBJ1-4, with 10 bases identical to TRBD1. Trimming removed 4 bases from V and 5 bases from J; junction bases left unmatched: 13. This CDR3 has 18 amino acids. Germline CDR1 LGHNA, CDR2 YSLEER. The CDR3 is CASSRLTTRTGGNEKLFF. CDR3 nucleotide sequence: TGCGCCAGCAGCCGACTGACCACCCGGACAGGGGGAAATGAAAAACTGTTTTTT.

This rearrangement joins TRBV28 to TRBJ1-2; D remains ambiguous. The CDR3 is 14 residues long. Per the germline V gene, CDR1 is MDHEN and CDR2 is SYDVKM. The V end lost 5 bases, the J end lost 4 bases, and 14 bases lay between the germline ends. CDR3 amino acids: CASSPTAVSYGYTF. The CDR3 DNA sequence: TGTGCCAGCAGTCCTACAGCCGTCTCCTATGGCTACACCTTC.

This clone was seen only a few times. The rearrangement links TRBV6-5 to TRBJ2-5, with D maybe TRBD2 (6 bases). The CDR3 totals 13 residues. Germline values: CDR1 MNHEY, CDR2 SVGAGI. Trimming removed 8 bases at V and 2 bases at J, with 12 bases between. CDR3 amino acids: CASGRDLQETQYF. The CDR3 bases are TGTGCCAGCGGGCGGGACCTACAAGAGACCCAGTACTTC.

The J gene is TRBJ1-5, the V gene TRBV6-7; TRBD1 is a possible D gene (6 bases). TRBV6-7 is filed as an ORF, its function uncertain. The CDR3 spans 15 residues. Trimming took off 2 bases at V and 3 bases at J, with 11 bases between the two ends. DNA of the CDR3: TGTGCCAGCAGTTACCTCCGGGACACCAATCAGCCCCAGCATTTT. As protein: CASSYLRDTNQPQHF.

This sequence joins TRBV6-5 and TRBJ1-1; D is unresolved. CDR3 length equals 13 residues. CDR1 MNHEY and CDR2 SVGAGI come from the germline V gene. Trimming removed 6 bases at V and 0 bases at J, with 8 bases between. DNA for the CDR3: TGTGCCAGCAGAACCCAGATGAACACTGAAGCTTTCTTT. This translates into CASRTQMNTEAFF.

The table lists this clone with a few counts. V is TRBV28 and J is TRBJ2-5; D is perhaps TRBD2 (5 bases). Germline values: CDR1 MDHEN, CDR2 SYDVKM. Trimming shortened V by 7 bases and J by 5 bases, and 8 bases separated the two germline ends. This CDR3 has 11 amino acids. The CDR3 nucleotides read TGTGCCAGCACACAGCGGGAGACCCAGTACTTC. It yields the protein CASTQRETQYF.

As for this clone: One junction end disagrees with the germline gene, perhaps due to a read error. The chain couples TRBV6-5 to TRBJ2-4; D perhaps matches TRBD2 (5 bases). The CDR3 has 15 residues. The germline CDR1 and CDR2 sequences are MNHEY and SVGAGI. The CDR3 DNA follows: TGTGCCAGCAGTAACACCTGGCGGGCCAAAAACAGTCAGTACTTC. It yields the protein CASSNTWRAKNSQYF.

This clone was recorded a few times. This CDR3 reads CASSPSGGANVLTF. The CDR3 DNA sequence: TGTGCCAGTAGTCCTAGCGGTGGGGCCAACGTCCTGACTTTC. The chain links TRBV19 to TRBJ2-6; 7 bases align to TRBD2. CDR1 and CDR2 from the germline V gene are LNHDA and SQIVND (reference sequence). Trimming cost V 5 bases and J 3 bases; bases outside gene matches: 1. This CDR3 has 14 residues.